These T cell receptor beta chains were read from a single sample in a study of regulatory T cells in long-lasting Graves disease. TCRdb re-analysed the multiplex PCR reads in MiXCR, keeping a single row per CDR3 protein. Altogether over 350,000 distinct CDR3 sequences are present, 12% to 15% being singletons, with the ten largest covering approximately 15%. The same data also contributed to another study, on T cells in Graves' hyperthyroidism and ophthalmopathy.

Specimen: peripheral blood mononuclear cells (PBMCs), collected at new diagnosis, from a patient treated with antithyroid drugs. The receptors stem from a woman in her forties or fifties with Graves disease. Each CDR3 is given with its conserved first and last residue. The order of the fields is V gene, D gene, clone size, J gene, CDR3 protein, CDR3 DNA. The D gene is left open where the match is weak. Clone size is given for some rows only: seen once, a few or many times, or a class if the clone is expanded.

V gene: TRBV7-9; D gene: NA; clone size: few; J gene: TRBJ1-2; CDR3 protein: CASSSTRAANYGYTF; CDR3 DNA: TGTGCCAGCAGCTCAACGCGGGCAGCTAACTATGGCTACACCTTC
V gene: TRBV2; D gene: NA; clone size: many; J gene: TRBJ1-1; CDR3 protein: CASSEEMNTEAFF; CDR3 DNA: TGTGCCAGCAGCGAGGAGATGAACACTGAAGCTTTCTTT
V gene: TRBV10-3; D gene: TRBD2; clone size: NA; J gene: TRBJ2-7; CDR3 protein: CAISASSGAVYEQYF; CDR3 DNA: TGTGCCATCAGTGCCTCTAGCGGGGCTGTTTACGAGCAGTACTTC
V gene: TRBV9; D gene: NA; clone size: few; J gene: TRBJ2-7; CDR3 protein: CASSPRTGPGGDEQYF; CDR3 DNA: TGTGCCAGCAGCCCAAGGACAGGGCCAGGGGGGGACGAGCAGTACTTC
V gene: TRBV28; D gene: TRBD2; clone size: many; J gene: TRBJ2-1; CDR3 protein: CASSPGTRGYNEQFF; CDR3 DNA: TGTGCCAGCAGCCCCGGGACTAGAGGTTACAATGAGCAGTTCTTC
V gene: TRBV11-2; D gene: NA; clone size: many; J gene: TRBJ2-2; CDR3 protein: CASRSTGPTGELFF; CDR3 DNA: TGTGCCAGCAGGTCTACAGGGCCCACCGGGGAGCTGTTTTTT
V gene: TRBV6-1; D gene: TRBD1; clone size: NA; J gene: TRBJ2-1; CDR3 protein: CASHGGTGSYNEQFF; CDR3 DNA: TGTGCCAGCCATGGGGGGACAGGAAGCTACAATGAGCAGTTCTTC
V gene: TRBV20-1; D gene: NA; clone size: few; J gene: TRBJ2-4; CDR3 protein: CSARGGGTEVAKNIQYF; CDR3 DNA: TGCAGTGCTAGAGGGGGGGGCACGGAAGTAGCCAAAAACATTCAGTACTTC
V gene: TRBV5-1; D gene: NA; clone size: many; J gene: TRBJ2-7; CDR3 protein: CASSLAGQTYEQYF; CDR3 DNA: TGTGCCAGCAGCTTGGCTGGACAGACCTACGAGCAGTACTTC
V gene: TRBV7-2; D gene: TRBD2; clone size: few; J gene: TRBJ2-1; CDR3 protein: CASSLTPSGLNNEQFF; CDR3 DNA: TGTGCCAGCAGCCTTACCCCTAGCGGGTTAAACAATGAGCAGTTCTTC